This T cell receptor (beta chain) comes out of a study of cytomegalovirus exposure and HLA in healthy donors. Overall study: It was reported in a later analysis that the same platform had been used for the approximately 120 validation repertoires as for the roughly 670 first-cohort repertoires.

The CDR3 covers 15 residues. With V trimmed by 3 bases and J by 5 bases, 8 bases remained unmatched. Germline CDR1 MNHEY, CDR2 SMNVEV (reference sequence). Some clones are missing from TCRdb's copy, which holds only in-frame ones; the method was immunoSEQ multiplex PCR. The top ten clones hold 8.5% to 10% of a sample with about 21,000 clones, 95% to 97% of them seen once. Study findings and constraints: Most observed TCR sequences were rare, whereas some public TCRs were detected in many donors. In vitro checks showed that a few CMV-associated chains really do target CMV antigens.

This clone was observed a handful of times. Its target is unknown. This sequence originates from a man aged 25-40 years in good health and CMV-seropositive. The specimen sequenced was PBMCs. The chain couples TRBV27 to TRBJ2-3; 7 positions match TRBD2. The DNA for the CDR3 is TGTGCCAGCAGTTTGAACGCGGGAGTCAGAGATACGCAGTATTTT. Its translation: CASSLNAGVRDTQYF.